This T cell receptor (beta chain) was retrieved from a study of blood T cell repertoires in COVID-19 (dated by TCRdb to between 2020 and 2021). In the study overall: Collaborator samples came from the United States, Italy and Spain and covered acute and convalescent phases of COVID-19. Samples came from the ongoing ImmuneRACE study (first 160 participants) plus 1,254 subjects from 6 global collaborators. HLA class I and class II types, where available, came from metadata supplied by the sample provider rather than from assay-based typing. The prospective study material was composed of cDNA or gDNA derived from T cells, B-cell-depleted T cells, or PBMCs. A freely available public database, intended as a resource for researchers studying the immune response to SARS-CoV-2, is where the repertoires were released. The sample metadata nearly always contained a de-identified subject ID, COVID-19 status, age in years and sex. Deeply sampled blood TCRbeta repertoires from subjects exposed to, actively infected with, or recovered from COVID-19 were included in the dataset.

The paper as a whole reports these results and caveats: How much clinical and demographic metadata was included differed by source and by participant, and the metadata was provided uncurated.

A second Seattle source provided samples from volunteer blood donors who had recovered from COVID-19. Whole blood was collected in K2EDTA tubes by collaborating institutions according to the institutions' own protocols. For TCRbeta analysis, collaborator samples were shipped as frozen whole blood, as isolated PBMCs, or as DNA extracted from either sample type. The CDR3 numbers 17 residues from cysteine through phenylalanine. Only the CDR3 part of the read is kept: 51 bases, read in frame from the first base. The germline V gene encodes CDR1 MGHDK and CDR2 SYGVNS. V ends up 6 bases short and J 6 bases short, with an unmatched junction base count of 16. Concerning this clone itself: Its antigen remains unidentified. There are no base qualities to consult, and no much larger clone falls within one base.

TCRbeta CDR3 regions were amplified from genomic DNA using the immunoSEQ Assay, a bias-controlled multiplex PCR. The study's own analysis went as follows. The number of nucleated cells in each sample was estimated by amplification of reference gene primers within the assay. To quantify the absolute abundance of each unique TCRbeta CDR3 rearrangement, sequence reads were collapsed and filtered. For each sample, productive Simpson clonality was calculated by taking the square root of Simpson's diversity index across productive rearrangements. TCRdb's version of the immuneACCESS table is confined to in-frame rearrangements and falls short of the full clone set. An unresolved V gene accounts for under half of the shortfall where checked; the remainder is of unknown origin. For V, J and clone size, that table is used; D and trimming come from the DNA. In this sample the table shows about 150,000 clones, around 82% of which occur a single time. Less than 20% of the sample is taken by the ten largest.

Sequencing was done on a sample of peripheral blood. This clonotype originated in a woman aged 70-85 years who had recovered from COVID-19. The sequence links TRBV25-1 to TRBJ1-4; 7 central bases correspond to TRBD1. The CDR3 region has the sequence CASSRRQGGLEDEKLFF. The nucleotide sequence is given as TGTGCCAGCAGCCGACGACAGGGTGGTTTAGAGGATGAAAAACTGTTTTTT. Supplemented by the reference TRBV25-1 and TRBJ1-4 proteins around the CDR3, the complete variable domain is EADIYQTPRYLVIGTGKKITLECSQTMGHDKMYWYQQDPGMELHLIHYSYGVNSTEKGDLSSESTVSRIRTEHFPLTLESARPSHTSQYLCASSRRQGGLEDEKLFFGSGTQLSVL.